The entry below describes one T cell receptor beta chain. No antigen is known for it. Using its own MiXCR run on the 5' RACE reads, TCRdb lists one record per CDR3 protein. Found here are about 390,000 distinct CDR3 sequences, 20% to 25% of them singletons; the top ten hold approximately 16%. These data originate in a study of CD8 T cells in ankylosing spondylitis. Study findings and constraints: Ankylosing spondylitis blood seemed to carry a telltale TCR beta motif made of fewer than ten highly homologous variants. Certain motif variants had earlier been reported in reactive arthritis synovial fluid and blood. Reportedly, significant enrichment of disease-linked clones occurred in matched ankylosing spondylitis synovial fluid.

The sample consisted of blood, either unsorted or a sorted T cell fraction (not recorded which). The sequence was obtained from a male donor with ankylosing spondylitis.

Here the CDR3 reads CASRPNSYNEQFF. The CDR3 nucleotides read TGTGCCAGCAGACCAAACTCCTACAATGAGCAGTTCTTC. The genes are TRBV7-8 and TRBJ2-1; no reliable D call. CDR1 is SGHVS, CDR2 FQNEAQ, per germline. V lost 6 bases, J lost 0 bases, and 6 bases lay in between. The CDR3 runs to 13 residues.